This T cell receptor (beta chain) comes out of a study of beta chain features in type 1 diabetes. Investigators reverse transcribed all isolated RNA, so they sequenced expressed TCRB transcripts. Clones were read by immunoSEQ multiplex PCR, and TCRdb kept only the in-frame ones, dropping some. The sample has 150,000 to 180,000 clones, around 8% seen once; the top ten hold 0.55% to 0.75%. General study findings and limits: cDNA-based reads could over-represent cells with high TCR expression. The question of HLA type influencing TCRB rearrangement was one that remained unresolved here. The study found that naive, central memory and Treg TCRB repertoires appeared more similar in patients than in healthy donors.

On this clone: Antigen specificity is unknown.

Blood was drawn once from each donor into heparinised tubes. The draws averaged about 110 mL. V was clipped by 10 bases and J by 7 bases; unmatched bases: 6. From germline, CDR1 is MDHEN and CDR2 SYDVKM. The CDR3 has 14 amino acids. Sequenced: central memory CD4+ T cells from blood. The source of this sequence is a man younger than 35 in good health. V gene TRBV28 combines with J gene TRBJ2-5; TRBD2 matches 16 bases. CDR3 sequence: CATGTSGGVWTQYF. The CDR3 DNA sequence: TGTGCCACCGGGACTAGCGGGGGGGTATGGACCCAGTACTTC.